The entry below describes one TCR beta chain. The antigen remains undetermined. An end of the junction differs from the germline gene, which may be a read error. The data originate from a study of T-cell reconstitution after alpha-beta-depleted transplantation in children. Study-level results: Reportedly, only several hundred clones from non-depleted graft cells drove alpha-beta T-cell counts at about two months. From surviving recipient T cells and thymic progenitors came the high day-60 TCRbeta diversity observed in some patients.

The TCRbeta library was prepared with unique molecular identifiers. TCRdb re-analysed the PCR reads in MiXCR, keeping a single row per CDR3 protein. The sample includes about 300,000 distinct CDR3 sequences, 10% of them seen just once. The V gene's germline CDR1 is MDHEN and CDR2 SYDVKM. The CDR3 runs to 13 residues. This receptor was taken from a boy under two years old with acute myeloid leukemia, due to receive a stem cell transplant. This specimen was PBMCs, taken before TCRalphabeta/CD19-depleted stem cell transplant. The chain is built from TRBV28 and TRBJ1-4; TRBD1 matches 7 bases. The CDR3 sequence is CARSLQTLGTASF. The CDR3 DNA reads TGTGCCAGAAGTCTACAAACGCTAGGGACAGCGAGTTTT.